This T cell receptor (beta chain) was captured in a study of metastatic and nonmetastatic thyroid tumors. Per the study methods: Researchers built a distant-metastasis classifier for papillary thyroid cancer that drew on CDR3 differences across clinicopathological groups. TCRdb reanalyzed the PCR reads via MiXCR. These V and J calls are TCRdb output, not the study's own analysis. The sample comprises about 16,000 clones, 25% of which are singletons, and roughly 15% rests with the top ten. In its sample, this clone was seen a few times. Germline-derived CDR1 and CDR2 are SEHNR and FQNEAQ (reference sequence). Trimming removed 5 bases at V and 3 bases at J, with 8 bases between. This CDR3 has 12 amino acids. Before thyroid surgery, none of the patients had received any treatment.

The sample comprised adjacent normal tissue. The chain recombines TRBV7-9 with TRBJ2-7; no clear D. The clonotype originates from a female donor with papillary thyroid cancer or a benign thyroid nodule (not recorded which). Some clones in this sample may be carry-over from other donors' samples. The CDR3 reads CASSPQNYEQYF. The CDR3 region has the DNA TGTGCCAGCAGCCCACAGAACTACGAGCAGTACTTC.